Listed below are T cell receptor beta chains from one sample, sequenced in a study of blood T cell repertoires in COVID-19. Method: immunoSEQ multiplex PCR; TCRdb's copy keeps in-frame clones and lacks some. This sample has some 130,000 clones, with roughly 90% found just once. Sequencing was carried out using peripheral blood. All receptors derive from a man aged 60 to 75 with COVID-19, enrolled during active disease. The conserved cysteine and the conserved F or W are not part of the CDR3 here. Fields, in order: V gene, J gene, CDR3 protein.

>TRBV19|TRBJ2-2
ATNDRASNTGELF
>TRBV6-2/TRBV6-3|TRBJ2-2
ASSYSNGLANTGELF
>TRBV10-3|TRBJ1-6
AIRATGTGNSPLH
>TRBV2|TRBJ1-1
ASSRTGLDAF
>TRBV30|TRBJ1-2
AWVRGDYGYT
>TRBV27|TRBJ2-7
ASSLGQSYEQY
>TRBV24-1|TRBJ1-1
ATSDGTGRNTEAF
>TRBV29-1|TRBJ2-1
SVEEGTSTYNEQF
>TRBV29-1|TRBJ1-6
SVAEDNSPLH
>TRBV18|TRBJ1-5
ASSPRQDSNQPQH
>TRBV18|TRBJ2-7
ASSLRVDSYEQY
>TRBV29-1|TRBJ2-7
SASISGTGYDEQY
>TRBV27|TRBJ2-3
ASSSTLAGSSTDTQY
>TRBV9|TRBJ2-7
ASSVGTSGSYEQY
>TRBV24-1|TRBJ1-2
ATSDSGGNYGYT
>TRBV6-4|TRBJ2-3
ASSRLAGATDTQY
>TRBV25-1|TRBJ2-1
ASSDSGTSGDNEQF
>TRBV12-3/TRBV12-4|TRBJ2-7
ASSFGQGLEQY
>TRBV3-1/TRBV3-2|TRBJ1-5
ASSLGGPGNQPQH
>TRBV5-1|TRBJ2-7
ASSLRTVSYEQY
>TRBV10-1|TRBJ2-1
ASSESGDRVYNEQF
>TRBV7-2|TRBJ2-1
ASSSFPRLARPYNEQF
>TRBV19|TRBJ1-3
ASSIRGGNTIY
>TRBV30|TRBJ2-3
AWSLSGISTDTQY
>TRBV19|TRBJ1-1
AGRGGGTEAF
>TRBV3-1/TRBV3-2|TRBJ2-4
ASSQSLAKNIQY
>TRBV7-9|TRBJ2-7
ASSLDRAETGEQY
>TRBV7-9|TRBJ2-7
ASSADYLEQY
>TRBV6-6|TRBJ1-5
ASSGQGSNQPQH
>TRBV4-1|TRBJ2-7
ASSRGIPTGVSYEQY
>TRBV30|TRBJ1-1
AWSVQNLRNTEAF
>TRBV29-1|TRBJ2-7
SVGQGAEQQY
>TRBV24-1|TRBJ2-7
ATSGPRGGSYEQY
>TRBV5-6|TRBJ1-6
ASSLDPSTYSPLH
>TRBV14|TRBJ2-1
ASSVGSGSFNEQF
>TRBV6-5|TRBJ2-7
ASTVRDRSSYEQY
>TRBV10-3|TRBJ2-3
AIRPLAASDTQY
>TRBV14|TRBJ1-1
ASSLLQGVTEAF
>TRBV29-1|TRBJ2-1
SVDRTGAYNEQF
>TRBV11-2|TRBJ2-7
ASSLIAGARYEQY
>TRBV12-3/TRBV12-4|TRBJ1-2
ASSSTGYGYT
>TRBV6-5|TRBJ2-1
ASSYRGPNLYNEQF
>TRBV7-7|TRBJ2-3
ASSLTGGERDTQY
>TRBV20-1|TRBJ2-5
SASRGQWETQY
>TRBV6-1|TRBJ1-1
ASSFQGHSNTEAF
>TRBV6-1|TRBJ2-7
ASSEGGTGRYEQY
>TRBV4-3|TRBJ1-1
ASSQDGTGIKGTEAF
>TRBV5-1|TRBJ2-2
ASSSTSGSSRGELF
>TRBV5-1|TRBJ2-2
ASSLVPYTGELF
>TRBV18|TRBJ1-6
ASSPRTDSPLH
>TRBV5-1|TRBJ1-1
ASSRTESSTEAF
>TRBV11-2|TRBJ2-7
ASSSGQGWAYEQY